The rows below give T cell receptor beta chains drawn from one sample of a study of blood T cells in healthy people across ages. TCRdb analysed the 5' RACE reads with MiXCR anew, one entry per CDR3 protein. The sample contains more than 550,000 distinct CDR3 sequences, approximately 22% of which appear only once. The sequenced material came from blood. The receptors were sampled from a man aged 65 to 79 in good health. Both conserved end residues are part of each CDR3. D genes are given only for firm matches. Not all rows give a size; the values are once, few, many and, for expanded clones, a class.

>TRBJ1-1|TRBV5-1|TRBD1|-
TGCGCCAGCAGCTGGGACAGGGTCACTGAAGCTTTCTTT
CASSWDRVTEAFF
>TRBJ2-3|TRBV11-3|-|few
TGTGCCAGCAGCTCCTCGCCAGGTGATACGCAGTATTTT
CASSSSPGDTQYF
>TRBJ2-3|TRBV12-3/TRBV12-4|TRBD2|-
TGTGCCAGCAGTCCGCGGGGGGTCGGCACAGATACGCAGTATTTT
CASSPRGVGTDTQYF
>TRBJ2-2|TRBV7-9|-|-
TGTGCCAGCAGCTCTCCCGTGCGCGGAGCGAACACCGGGGAGCTGTTTTTT
CASSSPVRGANTGELFF
>TRBJ2-1|TRBV20-1|-|few
TGCAGTGCCTCCCAGGGGATCGGCCATGAGCAGTTCTTC
CSASQGIGHEQFF
>TRBJ2-1|TRBV6-6|-|few
TGTGCCAGCAGTTACCAGGGGGGAGGCTACAATGAGCAGTTCTTC
CASSYQGGGYNEQFF
>TRBJ2-7|TRBV7-2|-|few
TGTGCCAGCAGCCCATACGGCGACGGAGTTAACGAGCAGTACTTC
CASSPYGDGVNEQYF
>TRBJ2-1|TRBV20-1|-|-
TGCAGTTCGAACGCAGGGAATGAGCAGTTCTTC
CSSNAGNEQFF
>TRBJ1-6|TRBV4-2|-|few
TGTGCCAGCAGCGCGTCAGGGGAAGGGTTTAATTCACCCCTCCACTTT
CASSASGEGFNSPLHF
>TRBJ2-3|TRBV5-4|TRBD2|few
TGTGCCAGCAGCACCGGGGGGTACACAGATACGCAGTATTTT
CASSTGGYTDTQYF
>TRBJ2-1|TRBV6-5|-|-
TGTGCCAGCAATCCCGGTGGGGCTGAGCAGTTCTTC
CASNPGGAEQFF
>TRBJ2-1|TRBV11-2|-|few
TGTGCCAGCAGAGCCCGCGATTTGGGGGGCCGTGAGCAGTTCTTC
CASRARDLGGREQFF
>TRBJ1-2|TRBV12-3/TRBV12-4|-|few
TGTGCCAGCAGTTTGGGAGGCACCGGTAACTATGGCTACACCTTC
CASSLGGTGNYGYTF
>TRBJ1-1|TRBV5-6|-|-
TGTGCCAGCAGCTTGCGAGGCCCCGGCACTGAAGCTTTCTTT
CASSLRGPGTEAFF
>TRBJ2-1|TRBV20-1|-|few
TGCAGTGCTAGGGCCGACGGGGGACGTATTTCGGGTTACAATGAGCAGTTCTTC
CSARADGGRISGYNEQFF
>TRBJ2-5|TRBV18|-|-
TGTGCCAGCTCACCACCCTTAGCGGTAATACAAGAGACCCAGTACTTC
CASSPPLAVIQETQYF
>TRBJ1-2|TRBV2|TRBD1|few
TGTGCCAGCAGAGACAGGGGTGGCTATGGCTACACCTTC
CASRDRGGYGYTF
>TRBJ2-5|TRBV24-1|-|-
TGTGCCACCAGTGATCCCCAACCCGGGACATCTCTCGTCGCTCTCAAGTGGGTGGAGACCCAGTACTTC
CATSDPQPGTSLVALKWVETQYF
>TRBJ2-2|TRBV20-1|TRBD2|few
TGCAGTGCTACTAGCGGGGGCCTCGGGACCGGGGAGCTGTTTTTT
CSATSGGLGTGELFF
>TRBJ2-3|TRBV12-3/TRBV12-4|-|few
TGTGCCAGCACCCTAGTTTGGGGGACCACGACAGATACGCAGTATTTT
CASTLVWGTTTDTQYF
>TRBJ2-4|TRBV12-3/TRBV12-4|-|-
TGTGCCAGCAGAAGGGCTAGGACCGCTCAAAACATTCAGTACTTC
CASRRARTAQNIQYF
>TRBJ2-7|TRBV2|TRBD2|-
TGTGCCAACTGGGGACTAGTTGCTGACGAGCAGTACTTC
CANWGLVADEQYF
>TRBJ1-1|TRBV18|-|-
TGTGCCAGCTCACCTGCTATAAGCGGGAACACTGAAGCTTTCTTT
CASSPAISGNTEAFF
>TRBJ2-5|TRBV6-1|TRBD2|-
TGTGCCAGCAGCCCAAATCTAGCGGGGGGCTCCTACGTGCAGTACTTC
CASSPNLAGGSYVQYF
>TRBJ1-1|TRBV5-5|-|few
TGTGCCAGCAGCAGACAATCTCTATCTGAAGCTTTCTTT
CASSRQSLSEAFF
>TRBJ1-2|TRBV10-3|TRBD1|-
TGTGCCATCATGCCGGGACAGGGAAGTAACTATGGCTACACCTTC
CAIMPGQGSNYGYTF
>TRBJ2-5|TRBV11-2|TRBD2|few
TGTGCCAGCAGCTCAAGTCTTACTAGCGGGGAAGAGACCCAGTACTTC
CASSSSLTSGEETQYF
>TRBJ2-3|TRBV20-1|TRBD1|-
TGCAGTGCTTACCACGGGACAGGAGGGACAGATACGCAGTATTTT
CSAYHGTGGTDTQYF
>TRBJ2-7|TRBV3-1|-|-
TGTGCCAGCAGCCAAGACCCTAGTCTCCCCTACGAGCAGTACTTC
CASSQDPSLPYEQYF
>TRBJ1-1|TRBV7-9|-|few
TGTGCCAGCAGCTACTCCGCGGGCATTGAAGCTTTCTTT
CASSYSAGIEAFF
>TRBJ2-6|TRBV12-3/TRBV12-4|TRBD1|few
TGTGCCAGCAGAGGGGACAGGGAGAAAGCTGGGGCCAACGTCCTGACTTTC
CASRGDREKAGANVLTF
>TRBJ1-4|TRBV5-1|-|-
TGCGCCAGCAAAGCCCTTCCAACTAATGAAAAACTGTTTTTT
CASKALPTNEKLFF
>TRBJ2-3|TRBV11-2|-|-
TGTGCCAGCAGCTTAGATCCAAGAGATACGCAGTATTTT
CASSLDPRDTQYF
>TRBJ1-2|TRBV6-2/TRBV6-3|-|few
TGTGCCAGCAGTCGACTTTCAGGGGCGTCGAATGGCTACACCTTC
CASSRLSGASNGYTF
>TRBJ1-4|TRBV5-1|TRBD1|-
TGCGCCAGCAGCGCGGGACAGGGCGTTGAAAAACTGTTTTTT
CASSAGQGVEKLFF
>TRBJ1-1|TRBV3-1|-|few
TGTGCCAGCAGCCAAGAAAGTGGGTTCCGGGGAACTGAAGCTTTCTTT
CASSQESGFRGTEAFF
>TRBJ2-7|TRBV5-1|TRBD1|-
TGCGCCAGCAGCTTAATCGGGACAGGGGCCAACGAGCAGTACTTC
CASSLIGTGANEQYF
>TRBJ2-5|TRBV20-1|-|few
TGCAGTGCCCCATCGGGGGGCGGAGAGACCCAGTACTTC
CSAPSGGGETQYF
>TRBJ2-3|TRBV5-1|-|-
TGCGCCAGCAGCTTGGAGGACCGTGGTACGCAGTATTTT
CASSLEDRGTQYF
>TRBJ2-2|TRBV14|TRBD2|-
TGTGCCAGCAGTCGTAATTCCGGGAGGTTCGCCGGGGAGCTGTTTTTT
CASSRNSGRFAGELFF
>TRBJ1-4|TRBV10-3|TRBD1|few
TGTGCCATCAGCCCGGGACAGGGGATGAGTGAAAAACTGTTTTTT
CAISPGQGMSEKLFF
>TRBJ1-5|TRBV5-6|TRBD1|-
TGTGCCAGCAGCTCCGGGACAGGCCATCAGCCCCAGCATTTT
CASSSGTGHQPQHF
>TRBJ1-3|TRBV12-3/TRBV12-4|-|-
TGTGCCAGCAACCCCACAAACTCTGGAAACACCATATATTTT
CASNPTNSGNTIYF
>TRBJ1-2|TRBV18|-|few
TGTGCCAGCTCACCATCGTCGGGAAGCGGTGGCTACACCTTC
CASSPSSGSGGYTF
>TRBJ2-1|TRBV10-3|-|-
TGTGCCATCGGTGACCATGGTCGAACCGATGAGCAGTTCTTC
CAIGDHGRTDEQFF
>TRBJ2-1|TRBV6-6|-|few
TGTGCCAGCAGCCCGGCCGACAATGAGCAGTTCTTC
CASSPADNEQFF
>TRBJ2-3|TRBV27|-|-
TGTGCCAGCAGTTTAAGCCTAGCGAAAAGGTCCCCCACAGATACGCAGTATTTT
CASSLSLAKRSPTDTQYF
>TRBJ1-2|TRBV12-3/TRBV12-4|-|few
TGTGCCAGCAGTTTGTGGGGCTCTGGCTACACCTTC
CASSLWGSGYTF
>TRBJ1-6|TRBV28|-|few
TGTGCCAGCAGTTTTGGCAGGGAAGCCAATTCACCCCTCCACTTT
CASSFGREANSPLHF
>TRBJ2-3|TRBV7-9|TRBD2|-
TGTGCCAGCAGCACACCGGGAGGGGGTTTTCATACGCAGTATTTT
CASSTPGGGFHTQYF
>TRBJ2-1|TRBV6-2/TRBV6-3|-|-
TGTGCCAGCAGTTCTACGGACTCTTACAATGAGCAGTTCTTC
CASSSTDSYNEQFF
>TRBJ2-3|TRBV6-6|-|few
TGTGCCAGCAGCCCGAACCCGGGACGTCAAGATACGCAGTATTTT
CASSPNPGRQDTQYF
>TRBJ1-3|TRBV6-1|TRBD1|-
TGTGCCAGCAGTGAAGCGGGACAGGGAAAGGGAAACACCATATATTTT
CASSEAGQGKGNTIYF
>TRBJ2-1|TRBV20-1|-|few
TGCAGTGTCGGCGCAGGGGCCTACAATGAGCAGTTCTTC
CSVGAGAYNEQFF
>TRBJ1-1|TRBV5-1|-|few
TGCGCCAGCAGGAGCTTGGGGGGCGGGAACACTGAAGCTTTCTTT
CASRSLGGGNTEAFF